One and the same sample provided the 28 T cell receptor beta chains below, sequenced in a study of CD8 T cells in ankylosing spondylitis. Findings and caveats of the study: A TCR beta motif of roughly eight highly homologous variants seemed to mark ankylosing spondylitis blood.

TCRdb re-called the 5' RACE reads through MiXCR, storing one row per CDR3 protein. The table includes some 800,000 distinct CDR3 sequences, 10% to 15% detected once. No antigen is known for these receptors. The sample was blood, either unsorted or a sorted T cell fraction (not recorded which). These receptors were taken from a male donor with ankylosing spondylitis.

The rearrangement uses TRBV7-2 and TRBJ2-5; D not resolved. Trimming left V 0 bases short and J 5 bases short, with 7 bases between. CDR3 length: 13 amino acids. From germline, CDR1 is SGHTA and CDR2 FQGNSA. This chain's CDR3 is CASSLAPDETQYF. CDR3 bases: TGTGCCAGCAGCTTAGCTCCGGACGAGACCCAGTACTTC.

A single count supports this clonotype. This may arise from a read error, as a much more abundant clone is one base away. V gene TRBV4-1 combines with J gene TRBJ1-1, with D hard to call. CDR3 length: 14 residues. Germline CDR1 MGHRA, CDR2 YSYEKL. CDR3 in amino acids: CASSHLGLNTQAFF. CDR3 nucleotides: TGCGCCAGCAGCCATCTCGGGCTGAACACTCAAGCTTTCTTT.

The sample holds a few counts of this clonotype. The rearrangement joins TRBV5-5 to TRBJ1-1; 7 bases agree with TRBD1. Germline CDR1 is SGHKS and CDR2 is YYEKEE (reference sequence). The CDR3 length is 15 residues. V dropped 1 base and J dropped 3; count of bases not matched to a gene: 6. CDR3 bases: TGTGCCAGCAGCTTGTTTCCAGGGGGGGACACTGAAGCTTTCTTT. Translated: CASSLFPGGDTEAFF.

This clonotype occurred a few times. CDR3 coding DNA: TGTGCCAGCAGCCATCACGGGGGATCCACCGGGGAGCTGTTTTTT. This codes for CASSHHGGSTGELFF. The chain recombines TRBV3-1 with TRBJ2-2, with D tentatively TRBD2 (6 bases). V lost 3 bases to trimming and J lost 4 bases, with 12 bases between them. There are 15 residues in the CDR3. Per germline, CDR1 LGHDT and CDR2 YNNKEL (reference sequence).

This clonotype was observed many times. The CDR3 sequence is CRPLNGAITEAFF. The DNA for the CDR3 is TGCAGGCCGCTTAACGGGGCGATCACTGAAGCTTTCTTT. The chain joins TRBV20-1 to TRBJ1-1; the D gene is possibly TRBD1 (5 bases). The V gene's germline CDR1 is DFQATT and CDR2 SNEGSKA (reference sequence). This CDR3 is built from 13 residues.

The chain couples TRBV4-2 to TRBJ2-7; D may be TRBD2 (6 bases). Germline loops: CDR1 LGHNA, CDR2 YNFKEQ. This CDR3 is built from 14 residues. The germline V and J ends were trimmed by 4 bases and 2 bases, with 12 bases remaining between them. CDR3 residues: CASSPSSVAYEQYF. The DNA for the CDR3 is TGTGCCAGCAGCCCCTCTAGCGTCGCCTACGAGCAGTACTTC.

The CDR3 bases are TGTGCCAGCAGCTTATTTGGCCGGTCAGACACCGGGGAGCTGTTTTTT. Translating it yields CASSLFGRSDTGELFF. This chain links TRBV7-2 with TRBJ2-2; D gene unclear. The CDR3 runs 16 residues. The germline V gene has CDR1 SGHTA and CDR2 FQGNSA. Trimming removed 2 bases at V and 3 bases at J, with 13 bases between.

This clonotype was seen a few times. The gene calls are TRBV29-1 and TRBJ1-1; 8 bases are shared with TRBD1. From germline, CDR1 is SQVTM and CDR2 ANQGSEA. V was pared by 4 bases and J by 0 bases, with 7 bases of the junction left unmatched. CDR3 length: 15 residues. CDR3 sequence (DNA): TGCAGCGTTGCAGGGGGCTTGCGAATGAACACTGAAGCTTTCTTT. Its translation: CSVAGGLRMNTEAFF.

The chain links TRBV12-3 or TRBV12-4 to TRBJ1-1; TRBD1 aligns across 7 bases. Unmatched junction bases numbered 8, after V lost 7 bases and J lost 0 bases. There are 15 residues in the CDR3. This CDR3 is CASTPGQTLNTEAFF. DNA for the CDR3: TGTGCCAGCACTCCGGGACAGACATTGAACACTGAAGCTTTCTTT.

This clonotype came up a few times. The chain uses TRBV29-1 and TRBJ2-2; D remains ambiguous. V was clipped by 7 bases and J by 4 bases, with 13 bases between them. The CDR3 extends over 13 amino acids. Germline CDR1 SQVTM, CDR2 ANQGSEA. The CDR3 reads CSASDEGTGELFF. DNA for the CDR3: TGCAGCGCTTCCGACGAAGGCACCGGGGAGCTGTTTTTT.

The rearrangement joins TRBV5-1 to TRBJ2-3, with no clear D. The CDR3 has 15 amino acids. The germline V and J ends were trimmed by 3 bases and 2 bases, with 13 bases remaining between them. Germline CDR1 is SGHRS and CDR2 is YFSETQ. In DNA, the CDR3 is TGCGCCAGCAGCTCCTCCGGCGCGGTCACAGATACGCAGTATTTT. Translated, it gives CASSSSGAVTDTQYF. Supplemented by reference TRBV5-1 and TRBJ2-3, the full variable domain reads KAGVTQTPRYLIKTRGQQVTLSCSPISGHRSVSWYQQTPGQGLQFLFEYFSETQRNKGNFPGRFSGRQFSNSRSEMNVSTLELGDSALYLCASSSSGAVTDTQYFGPGTRLTVL.

In its sample, this clonotype was seen a few times. CDR3 sequence: CASSLMASGNNEQFF. DNA for the CDR3: TGCGCCAGCAGCTTGATGGCTAGCGGGAACAATGAGCAGTTCTTC. V gene TRBV5-1 combines with J gene TRBJ2-1; 9 nucleotides line up with TRBD2. J gave up 5 bases and V 1 base, and 4 bases lay outside the gene matches. Germline V lookup: CDR1 SGHRS, CDR2 YFSETQ. CDR3 length: 15 amino acids.

This clonotype was detected a few times. The chain is built from TRBV6-1 and TRBJ1-5; D not certain. V was trimmed by 6 bases and J by 1 base, leaving 16 bases between them. This CDR3 region has 16 residues. Looked up from germline, CDR1 is MNHNS and CDR2 is SASEGT. Here the CDR3 reads CASSARTPASNQPQHF. The CDR3 bases are TGTGCCAGCAGCGCGAGGACCCCTGCAAGCAATCAGCCCCAGCATTTT.

This clonotype was detected only a few times. This rearrangement joins TRBV5-1 to TRBJ1-1; the D gene is possibly TRBD1 (5 bases). The germline CDR1 and CDR2 sequences are SGHRS and YFSETQ. The CDR3 is made up of 14 amino acids. V lost 10 bases to trimming and J lost 5 bases, with 21 bases between them. In DNA, the CDR3 is TGCGCCTCCCACGGGGGTGGGGACCGGACTGAAGCTTTCTTT. This encodes CASHGGGDRTEAFF.

This chain joins TRBV5-1 and TRBJ2-1; D is unclear. The germline V and J ends were trimmed by 4 bases and 9 bases, with 14 bases remaining between them. Germline V gene data show CDR1 as SGHRS and CDR2 as YFSETQ. The CDR3 contains 13 residues. The CDR3 loop is CASSPGSSGEQFF. The CDR3 DNA follows: TGCGCCAGCAGCCCAGGTTCCTCAGGTGAGCAGTTCTTC.

The chain employs TRBV29-1 and TRBJ1-1, with D perhaps TRBD1 (5 bases). The germline V and J ends were trimmed by 1 base and 4 bases, with 13 bases remaining between them. Germline CDR1 reads SQVTM; CDR2 reads ANQGSEA. CDR3 length: 14 residues. The CDR3 DNA sequence: TGCAGCGTTGAAGCAGGGTGGATGGGCACTGAAGCTTTCTTT. Amino acid sequence: CSVEAGWMGTEAFF.

As DNA, the CDR3 is TGTGCCAGCAGCTTATATAACGAAGATACGCAGTATTTT. This gives the protein CASSLYNEDTQYF. This chain joins TRBV7-2 and TRBJ2-3; the D is unclear. CDR1 SGHTA and CDR2 FQGNSA come from the germline V gene. Deletions cut 2 bases from V and 5 bases from J, with 8 bases between. The CDR3 extends over 13 amino acids.

The CDR3 spells CASSSTKGLAGYDTQYF. The CDR3 DNA reads as TGTGCCAGCAGCTCCACCAAGGGACTAGCGGGTTATGATACGCAGTATTTT. V gene TRBV7-2 combines with J gene TRBJ2-3, with TRBD2 matching 12 bases. This CDR3 is 17 amino acids long. V lost 4 bases, J lost 6 bases, and 11 bases stayed unmatched. CDR1 and CDR2 from the germline V gene are SGHTA and FQGNSA.

Many counts were recorded for this clonotype. The V gene is TRBV20-1, the J gene TRBJ1-2, with D hard to call. V lost 3 bases and J lost 4, with 9 bases in between. Germline-derived CDR1 and CDR2 are DFQATT and SNEGSKA (reference sequence). The CDR3 has 12 residues. This chain's CDR3 is CSASEGRYGYTF. In nucleotides, the CDR3 is TGCAGTGCTAGTGAGGGCCGCTATGGCTACACCTTC.

The V gene is TRBV20-1, the J gene TRBJ1-2, with D perhaps matching TRBD1 (6 bases). The germline V gene encodes CDR1 DFQATT and CDR2 SNEGSKA (reference sequence). Trimming left V 0 bases short and J 4 bases short, with 9 bases between. CDR3 length: 13 amino acids. The DNA of the CDR3 is TGCAGTGCTAGAGATCGGACAGCCTATGGCTACACCTTC. This gives the protein CSARDRTAYGYTF.

The rearrangement joins TRBV14 to TRBJ2-4, with a possible D match to TRBD2 (6 bases). CDR3 length: 18 residues. The V gene lost 0 bases and the J gene lost 1 base, with 16 bases spanning the gap. Germline CDR1 SGHDN, CDR2 FVKESK. DNA of the CDR3: TGTGCCAGCAGCCAAGATCCAGGCGGGATGGGGGCCAAAAACATTCAGTACTTC. This gives the protein CASSQDPGGMGAKNIQYF.

This clonotype showed up just a few times. The chain is built from TRBV20-1 and TRBJ1-6; no reliable D call. Germline V gene sequence: CDR1 DFQATT, CDR2 SNEGSKA (reference sequence). The CDR3 extends over 14 amino acids. Trimming cost V 5 bases and J 6 bases, with 14 bases left between them. The CDR3, as DNA: TGCAGTGCTCCAAGAGCCGGTTCTAATTCACCCCTCCACTTT. Translating it yields CSAPRAGSNSPLHF.

The chain couples TRBV12-3 or TRBV12-4 to TRBJ2-2, with TRBD1 identical over 10 bases. The CDR3 length is 18 residues. Trimming cost V 6 bases and J 2 bases; bases outside gene matches: 12. The CDR3 here is CASRTGTGVGANTGELFF. The CDR3 nucleotides read TGTGCCAGCAGAACCGGGACAGGGGTTGGTGCCAACACCGGGGAGCTGTTTTTT.

This clonotype has a handful of counts. The genes are TRBV20-1 and TRBJ2-1; D gene unclear. Looked up from germline, CDR1 is DFQATT and CDR2 is SNEGSKA (reference sequence). V lost 3 bases and J lost 4, with 7 bases in between. This CDR3 spans 12 amino acids. CDR3 bases: TGCAGTGCTAGTATAGGATACAATGAGCAGTTCTTC. This encodes CSASIGYNEQFF.

In its sample, this clonotype was seen a few times. The CDR3 loop is CASSSSASGSGGELFF. CDR3 in DNA: TGTGCCAGCAGTTCTTCAGCTAGCGGGAGCGGCGGGGAGCTGTTTTTT. The chain links TRBV28 to TRBJ2-2; 10 nucleotides align to TRBD2. The CDR3 consists of 16 residues. The germline V gene encodes CDR1 MDHEN and CDR2 SYDVKM. Trimming at V came to 4 bases and at J to 7 bases, leaving 9 bases not matched to a gene.

This sequence joins TRBV5-1 and TRBJ2-7, with a possible D match to TRBD1 (7 bases). V lost 5 bases and J lost 7, with 19 bases in between. Germline V gene lookup returns CDR1 SGHRS and CDR2 YFSETQ. This CDR3 region has 14 residues. Written as DNA, the CDR3 is TGCGCCAGCAGTTCTACAGGGGATGCGGGAGAGCAGTACTTC. This encodes CASSSTGDAGEQYF.

The chain is built from TRBV27 and TRBJ1-1, with D tentatively TRBD1 (6 bases). V gave up 6 bases and J gave up 0 bases, with 14 bases separating them. From germline, CDR1 is MNHEY and CDR2 SMNVEV (reference sequence). The CDR3 contains 15 residues. The chain's CDR3 is CASSGQITMNTEAFF. CDR3 DNA: TGTGCCAGCAGCGGACAGATAACAATGAACACTGAAGCTTTCTTT.

This clonotype was counted only a few times. The CDR3 region has the DNA TGCAGTGCTAGATCCTCCTTAGACACTGAAGCTTTCTTT. Its protein product is CSARSSLDTEAFF. This chain connects TRBV20-1 to TRBJ1-1; D ambiguous. Trimming took off 2 bases at V and 3 bases at J, with 10 bases between the two ends. CDR1 DFQATT and CDR2 SNEGSKA come from the germline V gene (reference sequence). The CDR3 is made up of 13 amino acids.